This T cell receptor (beta chain) was retrieved from a study of T cells after yellow fever vaccination. The CDR3 contains 14 residues. Germline values: CDR1 SGDLS, CDR2 YYNGEE. Trimming left V 0 bases short and J 4 bases short, with 9 bases between. By proportion, this clonotype is medium-sized. TCRdb re-called the 5' RACE reads with MiXCR, one entry per CDR3 protein. In the table there are over 150,000 distinct CDR3 sequences, approximately 6% of which are singletons. The chain employs TRBV9 and TRBJ2-3, with a weak D call TRBD1 (6 bases). This sample comprised CD4+ T cells sorted from PBMCs, obtained on the day of the first yellow fever vaccination. The clonotype comes from a man aged 18 to 30 who received the YFV17D yellow fever vaccine. DNA for the CDR3: TGTGCCAGCAGCGTAGCAGGGGACGCAGATACGCAGTATTTT. Translated, it gives CASSVAGDADTQYF.